This T cell receptor delta chain was sequenced during a study of gamma-delta T cells after stem cell transplantation. TCRdb reanalysed the RT-PCR reads via CATT. The repertoire holds about 250 delta-chain clones, with 4.5% to 6.5% as singletons. Worth noting for this clone: With only one base between it and a far larger clone, this is likely a read error. Other DNA sequences in the sample encode the same CDR3.

The CDR3 loop spans 18 amino acids. The germline CDR1 and CDR2 sequences are GEAIGNYY and EKD. Material: gamma-delta T cells. The clonotype was recovered from a human donor. It is not recorded whose cells these are; they may come from a transplant donor. The chain employs TRDV2 and TRDJ1; D is possibly TRDD3 (6 bases). CDR3 nucleotides: TGCGCCTGTGACACCGTAAGAACGCTGGGGATGCTACCCGATAAACTCATCTTT. This translates into CACDTVRTLGMLPDKLIF.